The clone carrying this TCR beta chain has only a few counts. The antigen is undetermined. This sample's RNA came from whole unsorted tissue. The library came from three nested PCR rounds adapted from ARM-PCR protocols. One entry per CDR3 protein, called by TCRdb with MiXCR from the multiplex PCR reads. The table records about 66,000 distinct CDR3 sequences, 60% to 75% of them present only once. This CDR3 is 14 amino acids long. The V and J ends lost 6 bases and 2 bases respectively, with 12 bases between them. Germline CDR1 reads KGHSH; CDR2 reads LQKENI. This entry is derived from a study of tumor and adjacent non-tumor tissue in lung cancer. General study results and limits: Normal lung showed higher cumulative top 100 clone frequency than tumor. Compared with tumor, normal lung showed significantly lower TCR diversity.

This chain links TRBV18 with TRBJ2-3, with a tentative D call TRBD2 (5 bases). This TCR was recovered from a man between 60 and 75 years old with non-small cell lung cancer. Sequencing was carried out using lung tumor tissue. The DNA of the CDR3 is TGTGCCAGCTCCCTGACGGAGGCCACAGATACGCAGTATTTT. This translates into CASSLTEATDTQYF. Full variable domain (missing parts from reference TRBV18 and TRBJ2-3): NAGVMQNPRHLVRRRGQEARLRCSPMKGHSHVYWYRQLPEEGLKFMVYLQKENIIDESGMPKERFSAEFPKEGPSILRIQQVVRGDSAAYFCASSLTEATDTQYFGPGTRLTVL.